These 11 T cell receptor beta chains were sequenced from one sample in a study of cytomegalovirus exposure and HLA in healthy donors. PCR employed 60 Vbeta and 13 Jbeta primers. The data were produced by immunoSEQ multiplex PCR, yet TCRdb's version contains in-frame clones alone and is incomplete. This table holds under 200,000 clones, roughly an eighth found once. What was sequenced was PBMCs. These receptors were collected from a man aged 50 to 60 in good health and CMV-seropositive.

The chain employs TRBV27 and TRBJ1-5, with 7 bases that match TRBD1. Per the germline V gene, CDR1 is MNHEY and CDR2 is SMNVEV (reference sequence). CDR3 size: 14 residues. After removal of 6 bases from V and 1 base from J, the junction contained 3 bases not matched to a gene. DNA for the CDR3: TGTGCCAGCAGCCGACAGGGAAGCAATCAGCCCCAGCATTTT. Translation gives CASSRQGSNQPQHF.

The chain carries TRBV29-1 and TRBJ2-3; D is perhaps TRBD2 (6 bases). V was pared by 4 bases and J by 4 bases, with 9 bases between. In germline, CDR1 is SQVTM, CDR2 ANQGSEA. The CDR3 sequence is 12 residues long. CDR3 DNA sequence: TGCAGCGTTGTCACGGGGGCAGATACGCAGTATTTT. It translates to CSVVTGADTQYF.

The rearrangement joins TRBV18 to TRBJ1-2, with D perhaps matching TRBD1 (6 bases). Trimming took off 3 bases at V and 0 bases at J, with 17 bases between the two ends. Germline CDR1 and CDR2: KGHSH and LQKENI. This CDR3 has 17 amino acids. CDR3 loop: CASSPAARGEANYGYTF. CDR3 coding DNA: TGTGCCAGCTCACCCGCGGCCAGGGGAGAAGCTAACTATGGCTACACCTTC.

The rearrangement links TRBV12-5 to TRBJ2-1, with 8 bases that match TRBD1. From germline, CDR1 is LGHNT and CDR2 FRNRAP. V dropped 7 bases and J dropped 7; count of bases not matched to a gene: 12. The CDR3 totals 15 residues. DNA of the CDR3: TGTGCTAGTGAAACTAGACAGGGGAGAAATAATGAGCAGTTCTTC. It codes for CASETRQGRNNEQFF. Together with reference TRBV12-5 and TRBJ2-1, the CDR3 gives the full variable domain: DARVTQTPRHKVTEMGQEVTMRCQPILGHNTVFWYRQTMMQGLELLAYFRNRAPLDDSGMPKDRFSAEMPDATLATLKIQPSEPRDSAVYFCASETRQGRNNEQFFGPGTRLTVL.

The CDR3 sequence: CASHRGTMNTEAFF. DNA for the CDR3: TGTGCTTCACACAGGGGAACCATGAACACTGAAGCTTTCTTT. The rearrangement joins TRBV19 to TRBJ1-1; 7 bases line up with TRBD1. This CDR3 spans 14 amino acids. Germline V CDR1 and CDR2: LNHDA, SQIVND (reference sequence).

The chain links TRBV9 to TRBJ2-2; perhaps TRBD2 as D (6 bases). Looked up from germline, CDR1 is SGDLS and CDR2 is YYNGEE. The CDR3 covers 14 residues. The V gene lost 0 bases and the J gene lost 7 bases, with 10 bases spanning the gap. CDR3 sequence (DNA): TGTGCCAGCAGCGTAGGCGGGGAAGTCGGGGAGCTGTTTTTT. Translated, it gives CASSVGGEVGELFF. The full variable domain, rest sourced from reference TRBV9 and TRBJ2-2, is DSGVTQTPKHLITATGQRVTLRCSPRSGDLSVYWYQQSLDQGLQFLIQYYNGEERAKGNILERFSAQQFPDLHSELNLSSLELGDSALYFCASSVGGEVGELFFGEGSRLTVL.

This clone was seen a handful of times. CDR3 sequence (DNA): TGTGCCAGCGGACTAGCGGGGGACTATGAGCAGTTCTTC. It codes for CASGLAGDYEQFF. The J gene is TRBJ2-1, the V gene TRBV6-5, with 13 bases matching TRBD2. This CDR3 has 13 residues. Trimming cost V 8 bases and J 8 bases; bases outside gene matches: 3. The V gene's germline CDR1 is MNHEY and CDR2 SVGAGI.

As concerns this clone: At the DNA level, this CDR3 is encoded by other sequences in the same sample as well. The chain's CDR3 is CASSEGGASNQPQHF. In nucleotides, the CDR3 is TGTGCCAGCAGTGAAGGGGGCGCCAGCAATCAGCCCCAGCATTTT. V usage is TRBV2 and J usage is TRBJ1-5, with D perhaps matching TRBD1 (5 bases). Per germline, CDR1 SNHLY and CDR2 FYNNEI. The CDR3 has 15 amino acids. Trimming shortened V by 1 base and J by 1 base, and 8 bases separated the two germline ends.

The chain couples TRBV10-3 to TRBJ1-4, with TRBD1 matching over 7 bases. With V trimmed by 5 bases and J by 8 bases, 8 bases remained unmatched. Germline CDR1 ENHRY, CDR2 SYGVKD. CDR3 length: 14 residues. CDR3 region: CAISPGQAREKLFF. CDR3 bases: TGTGCCATCAGTCCCGGACAGGCCAGGGAAAAACTGTTTTTT.

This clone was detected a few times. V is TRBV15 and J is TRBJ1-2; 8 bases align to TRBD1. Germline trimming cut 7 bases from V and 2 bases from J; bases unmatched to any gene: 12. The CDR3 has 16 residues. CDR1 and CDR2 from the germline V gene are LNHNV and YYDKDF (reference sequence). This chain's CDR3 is CATTQKPGQANYGYTF. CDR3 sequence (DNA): TGTGCCACCACCCAAAAACCGGGACAGGCAAACTATGGCTACACCTTC.

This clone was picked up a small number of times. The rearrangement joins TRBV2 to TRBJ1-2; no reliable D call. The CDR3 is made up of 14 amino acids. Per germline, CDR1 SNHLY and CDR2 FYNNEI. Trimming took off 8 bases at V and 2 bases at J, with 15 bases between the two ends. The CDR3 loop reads CASRFVGGNYGYTF. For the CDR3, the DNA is TGTGCCAGCCGTTTCGTTGGAGGGAACTATGGCTACACCTTC.